The clone carrying this T cell receptor beta chain was counted once. Germline V lookup: CDR1 LNHDA, CDR2 SQIVND (reference sequence). The V and J ends lost 6 bases and 0 bases, in that order; junction bases with no gene match: 15. The CDR3 is 19 residues long. The data stem from a study of shared clonotypes between healthy human individuals. Study background: Two female and a few male donors aged 18 to 49 were enrolled. Each donor had three CD4 naive, three CD4 memory, two CD8 naive and one CD8 memory plate.

Sorted-subset replicate PCR reactions contained approximately 190 ng DNA, corresponding to tens of thousands of T cell genomes. The table came from immunoSEQ multiplex PCR; TCRdb's copy has only in-frame clones and leaves some out. Seen here are roughly 650,000 clones, around 97% observed once, and the top ten hold 0.057%. The sequenced sample consisted of naive CD4+ T cells sorted from blood. The subset denotes: CD45RA+ positively selected. This chain joins TRBV19 and TRBJ2-4; 9 nucleotides align to TRBD1. The source is a woman in her twenties or thirties in good health. In DNA, the CDR3 is TGTGCCAGTAGCCAAACAGGGGGCCAGGGCATCTTAGCCAAAAACATTCAGTACTTC. It yields the protein CASSQTGGQGILAKNIQYF.